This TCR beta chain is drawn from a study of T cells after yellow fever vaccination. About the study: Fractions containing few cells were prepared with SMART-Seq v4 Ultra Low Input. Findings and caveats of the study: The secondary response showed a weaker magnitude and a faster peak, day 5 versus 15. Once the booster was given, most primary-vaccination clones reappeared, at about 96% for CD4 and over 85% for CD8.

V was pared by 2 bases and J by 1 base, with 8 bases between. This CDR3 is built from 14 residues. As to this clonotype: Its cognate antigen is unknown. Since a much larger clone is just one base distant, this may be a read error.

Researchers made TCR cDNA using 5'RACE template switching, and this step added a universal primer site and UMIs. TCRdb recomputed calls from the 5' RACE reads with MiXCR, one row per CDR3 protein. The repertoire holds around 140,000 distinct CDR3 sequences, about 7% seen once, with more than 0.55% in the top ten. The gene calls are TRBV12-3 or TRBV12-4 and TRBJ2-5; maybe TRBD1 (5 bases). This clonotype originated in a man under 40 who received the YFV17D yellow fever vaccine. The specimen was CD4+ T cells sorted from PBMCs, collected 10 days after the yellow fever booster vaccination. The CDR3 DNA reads TGTGCCAGCAGTTTAAAGGGGCCCCAAGAGACCCAGTACTTC. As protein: CASSLKGPQETQYF.